Following are 10 T cell receptor beta chains from one sample sequenced in a study of T cells in tuberculosis. After thawing and overnight rest, PBMC were stained with GMM-loaded CD1B tetramer, viability dye and anti-CD3 for sorting. The CD1B tetramers carried C32 glucose monomycolate purified from Rhodococcus equi. TCRdb keeps only in-frame clones here, not all; method: immunoSEQ multiplex PCR. The sample has approximately 58,000 clones, roughly 87% seen once; the top ten hold 21%. Material: CD1b-GMM tetramer-negative cells sorted from PBMCs. The source of these receptors is an adult woman with latent tuberculosis.

The chain uses TRBV6-5 and TRBJ1-1; TRBD1 is a possible D gene (6 bases). Germline V lookup: CDR1 MNHEY, CDR2 SVGAGI. V gave up 1 base and J gave up 0 bases, with 12 bases separating them. The CDR3 loop spans 16 amino acids. CDR3 in amino acids: CASSYWGGTMNTEAFF. CDR3 nucleotides: TGTGCCAGCAGTTACTGGGGGGGCACCATGAACACTGAAGCTTTCTTT.

This clone was recorded a few times. This chain's CDR3 is CASSVSAGELFF. DNA for the CDR3: TGTGCCAGCAGCGTTAGCGCCGGGGAGCTGTTTTTT. V usage is TRBV7-2 and J usage is TRBJ2-2; weak D call: TRBD2 (5 bases). The CDR3 is 12 amino acids. From germline, CDR1 is SGHTA and CDR2 FQGNSA. Trimming left V 5 bases short and J 6 bases short, with 7 bases between.

The chain joins TRBV29-1 to TRBJ1-1; D is undetermined. The germline gives CDR1 SQVTM, CDR2 ANQGSEA. The CDR3 is 11 residues long. V was shortened by 5 bases and J by 11 bases, with 15 bases between the two germline ends. The CDR3 is CSVPVGNWAFF. CDR3 in DNA: TGCAGCGTTCCTGTCGGGAACTGGGCTTTCTTT. Variable domain in full (rest from reference TRBV29-1 and TRBJ1-1): SAVISQKPSRDICQRGTSLTIQCQVDSQVTMMFWYRQQPGQSLTLIATANQGSEATYESGFVIDKFPISRPNLTFSTLTVSNMSPEDSSIYLCSVPVGNWAFFGQGTRLTVV.

This chain joins TRBV11-3 and TRBJ2-7, with 10 bases lining up with TRBD2. CDR3 length equals 16 residues. Germline assignment: CDR1 SGHNT and CDR2 YENEEA. With 2 bases clipped from V and 6 bases from J, the junction kept 10 bases outside the gene matches. The CDR3 sequence: CASSLRDISGRGEQYF. The CDR3 DNA reads TGTGCCAGCAGCTTAAGAGACATCAGCGGGAGGGGCGAGCAGTACTTC.

CDR3 amino acids: CASQAGGGLQETQYF. CDR3 DNA sequence: TGTGCCAGTCAGGCGGGGGGTGGATTACAAGAGACCCAGTACTTC. The J gene is TRBJ2-5, the V gene TRBV9, with 8 bases identical to TRBD2. This CDR3 comprises 15 residues. Germline CDR1 reads SGDLS; CDR2 reads YYNGEE. J was trimmed by 2 bases and V by 8 bases; bases with no gene match: 11.

The chain employs TRBV4-3 and TRBJ2-1, with a weak D call TRBD2 (5 bases). Trimming stripped 0 bases from V and 6 bases from J, with 15 bases between. Germline V lookup: CDR1 LGHNA, CDR2 YSLEER. The CDR3 consists of 16 residues. Here the CDR3 reads CASSQDNPSHSNEQFF. In DNA, the CDR3 is TGCGCCAGCAGCCAAGATAACCCTAGCCATAGCAATGAGCAGTTCTTC.

The chain joins TRBV5-1 to TRBJ2-3; 12 bases are a match to TRBD2. The CDR3 length is 16 residues. Germline CDR1 SGHRS, CDR2 YFSETQ. V lost 5 bases and J lost 5; bases outside the gene matches: 9. CDR3 region: CASRTSGSGTQDTQYF. In DNA, the CDR3 is TGCGCCAGCAGGACTAGCGGGAGCGGCACACAAGATACGCAGTATTTT.

The V call is TRBV7-8, the J call TRBJ2-2; 8 bases are a match to TRBD1. Losses at the gene ends were 5 bases for V and 6 bases for J; bases not matched to a gene: 8. The CDR3 has 15 amino acids. Germline CDR1 is SGHVS and CDR2 is FQNEAQ. The CDR3 loop reads CASSLRGRGAGELFF. The CDR3 DNA is TGTGCCAGCAGCCTCAGGGGGCGAGGGGCCGGGGAGCTGTTTTTT.

The gene calls are TRBV2 and TRBJ2-5, with 7 bases lining up with TRBD2. Matching the DNA end better, TRBJ2-7 makes the J call doubtful. This CDR3 region has 15 residues. The V gene's germline CDR1 is SNHLY and CDR2 FYNNEI. In nucleotides, the CDR3 is TGTGCCAGCAGCCCAAGGACTAGTTCGTTAGGCGAGCAGTACTTC. It encodes CASSPRTSSLGEQYF.

The genes are TRBV4-3 and TRBJ2-6; the D gene is possibly TRBD2 (5 bases). Germline assignment: CDR1 LGHNA and CDR2 YSLEER. V lost 3 bases, J lost 0 bases, and 9 bases lay in between. CDR3 length: 16 residues. The CDR3 DNA reads as TGCGCCAGCAGCCAGTCCGGGGTCTCTGGGGCCAACGTCCTGACTTTC. Protein product: CASSQSGVSGANVLTF.